The 13 T cell receptor beta chains reported below all come from one sample, sequenced in a study of OX40 agonist ivuxolimab in advanced cancers. Only in-frame clones appear in the TCRdb table, and some are missing; sequencing was by immunoSEQ multiplex PCR. The data contain tens of thousands of clones, roughly 80% of them seen just once; the ten biggest clones take up around 5%. The sequencing used CD4+ or CD8+ T cells sorted from blood, collected in a trial of the OX40 agonist ivuxolimab. The receptor set was obtained from an adult with an advanced solid tumor such as melanoma, head and neck, liver or kidney cancer.

The V call is TRBV28, the J call TRBJ1-2; no definite D call. The CDR3 runs to 13 residues. Germline V gene sequence: CDR1 MDHEN, CDR2 SYDVKM. The V end lost 3 bases, the J end lost 0 bases, and 5 bases lay between the germline ends. CDR3 loop: CASSFLSNYGYTF. DNA of the CDR3: TGTGCCAGCAGTTTCTTGTCTAACTATGGCTACACCTTC.

The chain uses TRBV10-3 and TRBJ1-5, with 7 bases lining up with TRBD1. V dropped 3 bases and J dropped 5; count of bases not matched to a gene: 4. This CDR3 is built from 14 residues. CDR1 is ENHRY, CDR2 SYGVKD, per germline. The CDR3 DNA is TGTGCCATCAGTGAAGGGACAGCTTATCAGCCCCAGCATTTT. Its translation is CAISEGTAYQPQHF.

The V and J genes are TRBV6-1 and TRBJ2-2; weak D call: TRBD2 (6 bases). The germline V gene encodes CDR1 MNHNS and CDR2 SASEGT. Trimming removed 2 bases at V and 6 bases at J, with 13 bases between. This CDR3 comprises 15 residues. The CDR3 protein is CASSESVGEAGELFF. CDR3 DNA: TGTGCCAGCAGTGAATCTGTAGGGGAGGCCGGGGAGCTGTTTTTT.

The CDR3 DNA is TGTGCTAGTGGTATAAATCGGTCGCCTCGAAGCACCGGGGAGCTGTTTTTT. It translates to CASGINRSPRSTGELFF. J is TRBJ2-2 and V is TRBV12-5; no clear D. Germline loops: CDR1 LGHNT, CDR2 FRNRAP. Trimming left V 5 bases short and J 4 bases short, with 20 bases between. The CDR3 sequence is 17 residues long.

V usage is TRBV9 and J usage is TRBJ1-3; D remains unclear. Deletions cut 0 bases from V and 0 bases from J, with 13 bases between. The CDR3 is 17 amino acids. CDR1 and CDR2 from the germline V gene are SGDLS and YYNGEE. CDR3 sequence reads: CASSVGPDITSGNTIYF. CDR3 DNA sequence: TGTGCCAGCAGCGTAGGCCCAGACATCACCTCTGGAAACACCATATATTTT. Looking up the rest from reference TRBV9 and TRBJ1-3 gives the full variable domain: DSGVTQTPKHLITATGQRVTLRCSPRSGDLSVYWYQQSLDQGLQFLIQYYNGEERAKGNILERFSAQQFPDLHSELNLSSLELGDSALYFCASSVGPDITSGNTIYFGEGSWLTVV.

This clone was detected only a few times. This sequence joins TRBV28 and TRBJ1-2, with a possible D match to TRBD1 (5 bases). Trimming pared 4 bases from V and 8 bases from J, leaving 11 bases between. This CDR3 has 12 amino acids. The germline gives CDR1 MDHEN, CDR2 SYDVKM. Here the CDR3 DNA reads TGTGCCAGCAGTTCCAGGGTGGCCGGCTACACCTTC. Protein product: CASSSRVAGYTF.

The rearrangement links TRBV5-1 to TRBJ2-4; D not certain. Trimming cost V 5 bases and J 3 bases, with 12 bases left between them. The CDR3 runs to 14 residues. Per germline, CDR1 SGHRS and CDR2 YFSETQ. Here the CDR3 DNA reads TGCGCCAGCAGTTTAGGCAGATTCAAAAACATTCAGTACTTC. This gives the protein CASSLGRFKNIQYF.

The CDR3 nucleotides read TGTGCCAGCAGCTTCGTCCAGCGGGACTACAATGAGCAGTTCTTC. Protein: CASSFVQRDYNEQFF. The chain links TRBV5-4 to TRBJ2-1; 7 nucleotides align to TRBD2. The J segment lost 3 bases and the V segment lost 2 bases, leaving 5 bases of the junction unmatched. Germline V lookup: CDR1 SGHNT, CDR2 YYREEE (reference sequence). The CDR3 covers 15 residues.

This chain joins TRBV2 and TRBJ2-1; unclear D gene. The CDR3 loop spans 16 amino acids. Trimming removed 4 bases from V and 0 bases from J, with 13 bases in between. In germline, CDR1 is SNHLY, CDR2 FYNNEI. CDR3 DNA sequence: TGTGCCAGCAGTGCCTTCGATGGCGACTCCTACAATGAGCAGTTCTTC. Encoded protein: CASSAFDGDSYNEQFF.

The gene calls are TRBV6-5 and TRBJ1-3; no reliable D call. Germline V gene data show CDR1 as MNHEY and CDR2 as SVGAGI. This CDR3 contains 13 residues. The V end lost 7 bases, the J end lost 0 bases, and 7 bases lay between the germline ends. The CDR3 region has the DNA TGTGCCAGCAAGCAGGTCTCTGGAAACACCATATATTTT. It encodes CASKQVSGNTIYF.

This sequence joins TRBV28 and TRBJ2-2, with 8 bases aligning to TRBD2. J lost 0 bases, V lost 5 bases, and 2 bases had no gene match. The length of the CDR3 is 15 residues. Germline CDR1 reads MDHEN; CDR2 reads SYDVKM. The CDR3 nucleotides are TGTGCCAGCAGTACCGGGGGGGCGAACACCGGGGAGCTGTTTTTT. Translated, it gives CASSTGGANTGELFF.

A single count supports this clone. The chain recombines TRBV9 with TRBJ1-3; TRBD1 is a possible D gene (6 bases). V was shortened by 0 bases and J by 2 bases, with 12 bases between the two germline ends. The CDR3 has 16 residues. Germline V CDR1 and CDR2: SGDLS, YYNGEE. The CDR3 here is CASSVAWGATGNTIYF. Here the CDR3 DNA reads TGTGCCAGCAGCGTAGCTTGGGGGGCTACTGGAAACACCATATATTTT.

V is TRBV5-1 and J is TRBJ1-1; TRBD1 matches at 12 bases. This CDR3 contains 16 residues. CDR1 is SGHRS and CDR2 is YFSETQ in the germline V gene. V shed 4 bases, J shed 6 bases, and the junction held 10 bases outside the gene matches. CDR3 protein: CASSHGTGGAWAEAFF. The CDR3 DNA is TGCGCCAGCAGCCATGGGACAGGGGGCGCCTGGGCTGAAGCTTTCTTT.